This T cell receptor (beta chain) was identified during a study of OX40 agonist ivuxolimab in advanced cancers. Study-wide context: Prior therapy, whether anti-PD-1, anti-PD-L1 or anti-CTLA-4, was allowed, and 40% had some.

Sequencing used immunoSEQ multiplex PCR; TCRdb keeps in-frame clones, though not all of them. The sample carries 50,000 to 65,000 clones, about 90% recorded once. The source of this sequence is an adult with an advanced solid tumor such as melanoma, head and neck, liver or kidney cancer. The sample here was CD4+ or CD8+ T cells sorted from blood, taken in a trial of the OX40 agonist ivuxolimab.

CDR3 DNA: TGTGCCAGCAGTTTGGGCCAGACCTACGAGCAGTACTTC. Translation gives CASSLGQTYEQYF. This sequence joins TRBV27 and TRBJ2-7; the D is unclear. The CDR3 contains 13 residues. Germline V gene lookup returns CDR1 MNHEY and CDR2 SMNVEV (reference sequence). Deletions cut 3 bases from V and 2 bases from J, with 8 bases between.